These 5 T cell receptor beta chains originate from one sample sequenced in a study of blood T cell repertoires in COVID-19. Method: immunoSEQ multiplex PCR; TCRdb's copy keeps in-frame clones and lacks some. The sample comprises 30,000 to 45,000 clones, approximately 89% of which are singletons, and roughly 2.2% rests with the top ten. Source material: peripheral blood. These TCRs come from a middle-aged man with active COVID-19.

This rearrangement joins TRBV4-1 to TRBJ2-2, with TRBD1 matching over 9 bases. Germline V CDR1 and CDR2: MGHRA, YSYEKL. V gave up 6 bases and J gave up 5 bases; unmatched junction bases: 10. This CDR3 spans 16 amino acids. The CDR3 sequence is CASRYHTGTGTGELFF. The CDR3 bases are TGCGCCAGCAGATATCACACCGGGACAGGGACCGGGGAGCTGTTTTTT.

V usage is TRBV25-1 and J usage is TRBJ2-5; TRBD2 is a possible D gene (5 bases). V shed 3 bases and J shed 2 bases, with 13 bases lying between them. Per germline, CDR1 MGHDK and CDR2 SYGVNS. The CDR3 covers 15 residues. The CDR3 region has the DNA TGTGCCAGCAGTGAGGGAGAATACTCTCAAGAGACCCAGTACTTC. It codes for CASSEGEYSQETQYF.

The chain is built from TRBV30 and TRBJ1-4; D unresolved. Trimming took off 2 bases at V and 7 bases at J, with 5 bases between the two ends. The germline CDR1 and CDR2 sequences are GTSNPN and SVGIG (reference sequence). The CDR3 loop spans 11 amino acids. In nucleotides, the CDR3 is TGTGCCTGGAGTCTCCGTGAAAAACTGTTTTTT. Protein product: CAWSLREKLFF.

The chain uses TRBV6-5 and TRBJ2-7, with D possibly TRBD2 on 6 matching bases. This CDR3 comprises 14 residues. Germline loops: CDR1 MNHEY, CDR2 SVGAGI. V lost 2 bases and J lost 4, with 12 bases in between. The CDR3 reads CASSYGFSGYEQYF. The CDR3, as DNA: TGTGCCAGCAGTTACGGGTTTAGCGGTTACGAGCAGTACTTC.

The chain joins TRBV21-1 to TRBJ2-3; the D call in the table, TRBD1, was not verified against the DNA. TRBV21-1 is shown as a pseudogene. The CDR3 covers 16 residues. CDR3 sequence: CASRATRGGSTDTQYF. The CDR3 DNA reads as TGTGCCAGCAGAGCCACTAGAGGGGGATCCACAGATACGCAGTATTTT.